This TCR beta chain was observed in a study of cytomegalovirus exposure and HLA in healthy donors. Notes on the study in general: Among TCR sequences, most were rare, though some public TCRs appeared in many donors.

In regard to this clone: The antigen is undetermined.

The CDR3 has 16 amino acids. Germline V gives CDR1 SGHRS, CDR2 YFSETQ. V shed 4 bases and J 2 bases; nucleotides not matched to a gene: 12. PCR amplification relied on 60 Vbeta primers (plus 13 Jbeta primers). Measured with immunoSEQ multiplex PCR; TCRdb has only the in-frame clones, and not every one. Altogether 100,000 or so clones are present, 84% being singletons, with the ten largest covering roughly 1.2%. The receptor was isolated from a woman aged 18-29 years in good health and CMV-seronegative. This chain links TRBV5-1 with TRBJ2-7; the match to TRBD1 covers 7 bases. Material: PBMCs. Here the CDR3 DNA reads TGCGCCAGCAGCAAAACACCCGGGACAGCAGCCTACGAGCAGTACTTC. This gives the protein CASSKTPGTAAYEQYF.